The 10 T cell receptor beta chains presented below share a single source sample, sequenced in a study of PD-1 blockade in classical Hodgkin lymphoma. Every one of the patients relapsed after autologous stem cell transplantation (brentuximab vedotin exposure was variable). Repertoires were generated with immunoSEQ multiplex PCR, while TCRdb's copy carries only in-frame clones and drops some. The repertoire holds 55,000 to 80,000 clones, 85% to 95% seen once, with approximately 8% in the top ten. The sample here was peripheral blood mononuclear cells (PBMCs), taken at baseline. These receptor sequences come from a human donor with classical Hodgkin lymphoma.

V and J are TRBV2 and TRBJ2-1; D not resolved. The CDR3 is 13 residues long. V was cut by 5 bases and J by 0 bases, with 5 bases left in between. Germline CDR1 SNHLY, CDR2 FYNNEI. Here the CDR3 reads CASSLSSYNEQFF. CDR3 DNA sequence: TGTGCCAGCAGTCTTAGCTCCTACAATGAGCAGTTCTTC.

This chain links TRBV25-1 with TRBJ2-7; D is possibly TRBD1 (6 bases). Looked up from germline, CDR1 is MGHDK and CDR2 is SYGVNS. The CDR3 is 17 residues long. Trimming took 10 bases from V and 4 from J, leaving 29 bases between them. CDR3 in amino acids: CATAVRSPDRLFYEQYF. The CDR3 nucleotides are TGTGCCACAGCTGTCCGTTCTCCTGACAGGTTGTTTTACGAGCAGTACTTC.

The chain recombines TRBV19 with TRBJ2-7; 7 positions match TRBD1. Germline V gene data show CDR1 as LNHDA and CDR2 as SQIVND (reference sequence). The CDR3 sequence is 14 residues long. The V and J ends lost 5 bases and 1 base, in that order; junction bases with no gene match: 5. The CDR3 is CASSFRQGSYEQYF. As DNA, the CDR3 is TGTGCCAGTAGTTTCCGACAGGGTTCCTACGAGCAGTACTTC.

This sequence joins TRBV27 and TRBJ2-1; D may match TRBD1 or TRBD2 (5 bases each). The ends were cut back, 2 bases at V and 3 bases at J, with 8 bases in the middle. From germline, CDR1 is MNHEY and CDR2 SMNVEV (reference sequence). The CDR3 has 14 residues. CDR3 nucleotide sequence: TGTGCCAGCAGTTTAACTGGGGGCTACAATGAGCAGTTCTTC. The encoded protein is CASSLTGGYNEQFF.

The rearrangement links TRBV7-9 to TRBJ1-1; possibly TRBD1 for D (6 bases). CDR3 length equals 17 residues. V was cut by 0 bases and J by 6 bases, with 20 bases left in between. Germline-derived CDR1 and CDR2 are SEHNR and FQNEAQ (reference sequence). The CDR3 here is CASSLATQGGQDAEAFF. CDR3 nucleotide sequence: TGTGCCAGCAGCTTAGCGACACAGGGCGGTCAAGACGCTGAAGCTTTCTTT.

V and J are TRBV15 and TRBJ2-7, with 9 bases identical to TRBD1. The CDR3 totals 15 residues. Trimming removed 4 bases from V and 3 bases from J; junction bases left unmatched: 7. The germline gives CDR1 LNHNV, CDR2 YYDKDF (reference sequence). CDR3 amino acids: CATSTGTGPYYEQYF. The CDR3 DNA sequence: TGTGCCACCAGCACCGGGACAGGGCCTTACTACGAGCAGTACTTC. The full variable domain, with the rest looked up from reference TRBV15 and TRBJ2-7, is DAMVIQNPRYQVTQFGKPVTLSCSQTLNHNVMYWYQQKSSQAPKLLFHYYDKDFNNEADTPDNFQSRRPNTSFCFLDIRSPGLGDTAMYLCATSTGTGPYYEQYFGPGTRLTVT.

V and J are TRBV15 and TRBJ2-7, with TRBD2 matching over 12 bases. This CDR3 contains 13 residues. CDR1 LNHNV and CDR2 YYDKDF come from the germline V gene (reference sequence). With 9 bases clipped from V and 4 bases from J, the junction kept 4 bases outside the gene matches. CDR3 amino acids: CATRTSGEYEQYF. The DNA of the CDR3 is TGTGCCACGCGGACTAGCGGGGAATACGAGCAGTACTTC.

This clone turned up a few times. This sequence joins TRBV2 and TRBJ2-7, with a weak D call TRBD1 (6 bases). The V gene's germline CDR1 is SNHLY and CDR2 FYNNEI. This CDR3 has 16 amino acids. V lost 4 bases to trimming and J lost 2 bases, with 18 bases between them. The CDR3 DNA reads TGTGCCAGCAGTGGACCCGGGACAATCCCTGCCTACGAGCAGTACTTC. This codes for CASSGPGTIPAYEQYF.

V gene TRBV5-1 combines with J gene TRBJ2-3; D perhaps matches TRBD2 (5 bases). Germline V CDR1 and CDR2: SGHRS, YFSETQ. This CDR3 region has 16 residues. Trimming stripped 0 bases from V and 2 bases from J, with 13 bases between. The CDR3, as DNA: TGCGCCAGCAGCTTGGTCGGAGGAGAACCCACAGATACGCAGTATTTT. Its translation: CASSLVGGEPTDTQYF.

The V call is TRBV7-7, the J call TRBJ2-5; the D gene is possibly TRBD2 (5 bases). The CDR3 runs to 14 residues. Looked up from germline, CDR1 is SSHAT and CDR2 is FNYEAQ (reference sequence). V lost 2 bases to trimming and J lost 3 bases, with 10 bases between them. CDR3 sequence (DNA): TGTGCCAGCAGCTTAAACGTGCGGGAAGAGACCCAGTACTTC. It encodes CASSLNVREETQYF.